This T cell receptor beta chain was obtained from a study of blood T cells in healthy people across ages. Trimming stripped 5 bases from V and 11 bases from J, with 21 bases between. This CDR3 contains 14 residues. CDR1 is MDHEN and CDR2 is SYDVKM in the germline V gene. A second PCR, run for roughly 7 to 12 cycles, used a sample-barcoded 5' primer plus a J-beta primer mix. Via MiXCR, TCRdb re-called the 5' RACE reads, giving one row per CDR3 protein. The top ten clones hold about 0.72% of a sample with roughly 1 million distinct CDR3 sequences, under 30% of them seen once. The same sample was also studied in work on T cells of mothers and their children.

The receptor was derived from a girl aged 2 to 10 in good health. This chain uses TRBV28 with TRBJ2-5; D possibly corresponds to TRBD2 (5 bases). The sample comprised blood. CDR3 sequence: CASSPLEGGNEQYF. CDR3 bases: TGTGCCAGCAGTCCTTTAGAGGGTGGGAATGAGCAGTACTTC.